These 19 T cell receptor beta chains were sequenced from one sample in a study of beta chain features in type 1 diabetes. Isolated RNA was reverse transcribed in full, so expressed TCRB transcripts were sequenced. The protocol was immunoSEQ multiplex PCR, while the TCRdb copy is restricted to in-frame clones and leaves out a portion. This sample has approximately 84,000 clones, with 25% to 35% found just once. Sequenced: stem cell memory CD4+ T cells from blood. Receptors originate from a woman aged 18-30 years in good health.

This clone was picked up a small number of times. The V gene is TRBV7-2, the J gene TRBJ2-5; 9 bases are a match to TRBD1. Germline V gene lookup returns CDR1 SGHTA and CDR2 FQGNSA. With V trimmed by 5 bases and J by 5 bases, 6 bases remained unmatched. The CDR3 loop spans 14 amino acids. The CDR3 DNA reads TGTGCCAGCAGCCCACTGACAGGGGGGGAGACCCAGTACTTC. Translation: CASSPLTGGETQYF.

The chain carries TRBV30 and TRBJ1-2; D uncertain. Germline V gives CDR1 GTSNPN, CDR2 SVGIG (reference sequence). CDR3 length: 13 residues. The ends were cut back, 5 bases at V and 5 bases at J, with 15 bases in the middle. The CDR3 loop is CAWAIRGSYGYTF. In DNA, the CDR3 is TGTGCCTGGGCCATTAGAGGATCATATGGCTACACCTTC.

This clone was counted a single time. This chain's CDR3 is CASSQKANRADNEQFF. CDR3 DNA: TGCGCCAGCAGCCAAAAGGCGAACAGGGCGGACAATGAGCAGTTCTTC. The J gene is TRBJ2-1, the V gene TRBV4-3; TRBD1 might be the D (6 bases). V was shortened by 2 bases and J by 5 bases, with 16 bases between the two germline ends. This CDR3 comprises 16 residues. Germline-derived CDR1 and CDR2 are LGHNA and YSLEER.

This clone was counted a few times. DNA for the CDR3: TGTGCCAGCAGCCGAAGAGACAGGTGGCCTAATGAAAAACTGTTTTTT. Its translation: CASSRRDRWPNEKLFF. The chain employs TRBV14 and TRBJ1-4, with a tentative D call TRBD1 (6 bases). Trimming removed 4 bases at V and 3 bases at J, with 15 bases between. The V gene's germline CDR1 is SGHDN and CDR2 FVKESK. The CDR3 has 16 residues.

The chain has TRBV7-9 and TRBJ1-2, with a possible D match to TRBD1 (6 bases). The V and J ends lost 4 bases and 8 bases respectively, with 8 bases between them. The germline CDR1 and CDR2 sequences are SEHNR and FQNEAQ (reference sequence). The CDR3 runs 11 residues. In nucleotides, the CDR3 is TGTGCCAGCAGCTACAGGGCCGGCTACACCTTC. As protein: CASSYRAGYTF.

This clone has a handful of counts. The V call is TRBV30, the J call TRBJ2-5; D uncertain. Germline lookup yields CDR1 GTSNPN and CDR2 SVGIG (reference sequence). The CDR3 length is 12 residues. With 0 bases removed from V and 5 bases from J, the gap between germline ends came to 7 bases. The CDR3 DNA reads as TGTGCCTGGAGTGTCACAGTGGAGACCCAGTACTTC. It translates to CAWSVTVETQYF.

This chain connects TRBV5-6 to TRBJ1-2; D not certain. Germline V gene sequence: CDR1 SGHDT, CDR2 YYEEEE. The CDR3 loop spans 14 amino acids. V lost 0 bases to trimming and J lost 4 bases, with 10 bases between them. CDR3 DNA: TGTGCCAGCAGCTTGGGGAGCGGGCCCTATGGCTACACCTTC. It is translated as CASSLGSGPYGYTF.

The chain has TRBV10-3 and TRBJ2-1; no firm D call. The CDR3 is 13 amino acids. Germline CDR1 ENHRY, CDR2 SYGVKD. The V end was cut by 4 bases, the J end by 6 bases, with 10 bases between. In DNA, the CDR3 is TGTGCCATCAGTGCGACGGAGTTCAATGAGCAGTTCTTC. The encoded protein is CAISATEFNEQFF.

This clone came up a few times. This same CDR3 is encoded by further DNA sequences in the sample. This sequence joins TRBV5-1 and TRBJ1-2; TRBD1 matches 8 bases. Germline V gene lookup returns CDR1 SGHRS and CDR2 YFSETQ. The junction had 7 bases not matched to a gene; V was cut back by 7 bases and J by 2 bases. The CDR3 is 14 amino acids. CDR3 protein: CASSTGTGNYGYTF. The CDR3 coding sequence is TGCGCCAGCTCTACCGGGACAGGAAACTATGGCTACACCTTC. The full variable domain, in which reference TRBV5-1 and TRBJ1-2 provide the parts outside the CDR3, is KAGVTQTPRYLIKTRGQQVTLSCSPISGHRSVSWYQQTPGQGLQFLFEYFSETQRNKGNFPGRFSGRQFSNSRSEMNVSTLELGDSALYLCASSTGTGNYGYTFGSGTRLTVV.

A note on this clone: Sequence at one end of the junction differs from germline and may be a read error. Other nucleotide sequences from this sample produce the same CDR3. The V call is TRBV28, the J call TRBJ2-5; D is perhaps TRBD2 (5 bases). Per germline, CDR1 MDHEN and CDR2 SYDVKM. The CDR3 has 11 residues. CDR3 nucleotide sequence: TGTTCCAGCGGAGCTCAAGAGACCCAGTACTTC. Residues: CSSGAQETQYF.

V is TRBV7-9 and J is TRBJ1-1; no clear D. Germline V gives CDR1 SEHNR, CDR2 FQNEAQ (reference sequence). V was pared by 3 bases and J by 0 bases, with 5 bases between. CDR3 length: 13 amino acids. As DNA, the CDR3 is TGTGCCAGCAGCTTTTTTATGAACACTGAAGCTTTCTTT. Its protein is CASSFFMNTEAFF.

This clone was recorded a few times. The V call is TRBV29-1, the J call TRBJ1-5; 10 positions match TRBD1. The CDR3 has 14 amino acids. Germline V lookup: CDR1 SQVTM, CDR2 ANQGSEA. With V trimmed by 4 bases and J by 6 bases, 6 bases remained unmatched. The CDR3 region has the DNA TGCAGCGTTGCGGGACAGGGGTTGGGTCAGCCCCAGCATTTT. It encodes CSVAGQGLGQPQHF.

This clone has only a few counts. The J gene is TRBJ2-7, the V gene TRBV18, with D unresolved. Germline CDR1 and CDR2: KGHSH and LQKENI. The CDR3 spans 12 residues. The V end was cut by 5 bases, the J end by 4 bases, with 9 bases between. CDR3 nucleotide sequence: TGTGCCAGCTCAGGGCAAGGATACGAGCAGTACTTC. It is translated as CASSGQGYEQYF.

The chain is built from TRBV6-5 and TRBJ2-7; D call uncertain. Trimming stripped 6 bases from V and 3 bases from J, with 12 bases between. Germline-derived CDR1 and CDR2 are MNHEY and SVGAGI. The CDR3 covers 13 residues. DNA of the CDR3: TGTGCCAGCAGCCAGGCCCGAGACTACGAGCAGTACTTC. This encodes CASSQARDYEQYF.

The chain links TRBV27 to TRBJ2-5; 10 bases match TRBD2. The V gene end was trimmed by 3 bases and the J gene end by 2 bases; junction bases not matched to a gene: 6. The V gene's germline CDR1 is MNHEY and CDR2 SMNVEV (reference sequence). The CDR3 sequence is 16 residues long. The CDR3 is CASSFQRGGGQETQYF. CDR3 bases: TGTGCCAGCAGTTTTCAGCGGGGGGGCGGTCAAGAGACCCAGTACTTC.

The chain links TRBV19 to TRBJ2-2; 9 bases agree with TRBD1. V lost 3 bases and J lost 2; bases outside the gene matches: 16. The CDR3 is 20 amino acids. Germline CDR1 is LNHDA and CDR2 is SQIVND (reference sequence). CDR3 residues: CASSIQSGTGKIGNTGELFF. CDR3 nucleotide sequence: TGTGCCAGTAGTATCCAATCCGGGACAGGGAAGATCGGCAACACCGGGGAGCTGTTTTTT.

This chain uses TRBV10-3 with TRBJ2-1; TRBD2 agrees at 8 bases. With V trimmed by 2 bases and J by 6 bases, 3 bases remained unmatched. This CDR3 has 14 residues. Germline values: CDR1 ENHRY, CDR2 SYGVKD. CDR3 residues: CAISEGLAANEQFF. The CDR3 DNA is TGTGCCATCAGTGAGGGACTAGCTGCCAATGAGCAGTTCTTC.

The V and J genes are TRBV5-4 and TRBJ2-4; 10 bases map to TRBD1. The CDR3 extends over 15 amino acids. Germline V CDR1 and CDR2: SGHNT, YYREEE (reference sequence). Losses at the gene ends were 2 bases for V and 7 bases for J; bases not matched to a gene: 6. The CDR3 DNA sequence: TGTGCCAGCAGCTTACCTGGGACAGGGGCGAACATTCAGTACTTC. Translated, it gives CASSLPGTGANIQYF.

The chain joins TRBV27 to TRBJ2-4, with TRBD1 as a possible D gene (5 bases). Germline V gives CDR1 MNHEY, CDR2 SMNVEV (reference sequence). There are 14 residues in the CDR3. Between the trimmed V and J ends, which lost 3 bases and 2 bases, there was a span of 8 bases. This CDR3 reads CASSFLDTKNIQYF. DNA for the CDR3: TGTGCCAGCAGTTTTCTGGACACCAAAAACATTCAGTACTTC.